There are a few counts of the clone carrying this T cell receptor beta chain. TCRdb called the 5' RACE reads again in MiXCR, with one record for every CDR3 protein. The sample lists around 250,000 distinct CDR3 sequences, less than 9% occurring once. This CDR3 spans 15 amino acids. The germline V and J ends were trimmed by 0 bases and 1 base, with 11 bases remaining between them. These data are taken from a study of T cells after yellow fever vaccination. The genes are TRBV5-3 and TRBJ2-7; D possibly corresponds to TRBD1 (5 bases). TRBV5-3 is assigned to the ORF class and has an uncertain function. Source: CD4+ T cells sorted from PBMCs, taken 15 days after the yellow fever booster vaccination. The receptor comes from a man aged 25-40 years who received the YFV17D yellow fever vaccine. The CDR3 bases are TGTGCCAGAAGCTTGGGATATACAGGATCCTACGAGCAGTACTTC. Protein: CARSLGYTGSYEQYF.